This T cell receptor (beta chain) derives from a study of cytomegalovirus exposure and HLA in healthy donors. Whole-study results and caveats: The study flagged 150 to 200 TCR beta chains as cytomegalovirus-associated.

Germline CDR1 SGDLS, CDR2 YYNGEE. V lost 3 bases and J 1 base, leaving 19 bases between the germline ends. This CDR3 spans 18 amino acids. The primer mix had 60 Vbeta and 13 Jbeta primers. Assay: immunoSEQ multiplex PCR; the TCRdb copy retains only in-frame clones and omits some. The sample carries tens of thousands of clones, over 75% recorded once. As regards this clone: The antigen is not known.

Material: PBMCs. The J gene is TRBJ1-4, the V gene TRBV9; D is undetermined. The clonotype comes from a man in his forties in good health and CMV-seronegative. This CDR3 is CASSESYGRPGTNEKLFF. As DNA, the CDR3 is TGTGCCAGCAGCGAATCTTACGGCCGGCCGGGAACTAATGAAAAACTGTTTTTT.